This T cell receptor beta chain was sequenced in a study of blood T cell repertoires in COVID-19. Study-wide background: Both acute and convalescent COVID-19 samples were obtained from the United States, Italy and Spain. Sources were T cells, B-cell-depleted T cells, or PBMCs; the material itself was cDNA or gDNA.

In the source study's methods: Reference gene primer amplification in the assay estimated nucleated cell counts. Assay: immunoSEQ multiplex PCR; the TCRdb copy retains only in-frame clones and omits some. V, J and clone size derive from that table, while D and trimming were established from the DNA sequence. Of about 270,000 clones listed, about 84% are singletons. The germline V gene has CDR1 MDHEN and CDR2 SYDVKM. This CDR3 is built from 15 residues. V dropped 5 bases and J dropped 1 base, with 14 bases sitting between them. Patients in Seattle were enrolled during active infection, then followed longitudinally.

This clonotype was sampled from a woman over 75 with COVID-19, enrolled during active disease. The rearrangement uses TRBV28 and TRBJ1-2; weak D call: TRBD1 (5 bases). Sequencing used peripheral blood. CDR3 bases: TGTGCCAGCAGTCCCCCGGGGGGGGTTAACTATGGCTACACCTTC. It translates to CASSPPGGVNYGYTF.